Presented here are 21 T cell receptor beta chains from one specimen sequenced in a study of CD8+ T cells in alopecia areata. The authors extracted RNA and reverse transcribed it into cDNA as the sequencing template. Only in-frame clones appear in the TCRdb table, and some are missing; sequencing was by immunoSEQ multiplex PCR. The sample consists of 50,000 to 70,000 clones, about 40% of them appearing once. The sample consisted of NKG2D-low CD8+ T cells sorted from blood. The receptors were sampled from a human donor with alopecia areata.

V is TRBV27 and J is TRBJ2-6; weak D call: TRBD2 (5 bases). Per the germline V gene, CDR1 is MNHEY and CDR2 is SMNVEV (reference sequence). The germline V and J ends were trimmed by 7 bases and 0 bases, with 13 bases remaining between them. This CDR3 region has 16 residues. DNA of the CDR3: TGTGCCAGCACCCCCGGGGTAGGCTCTGGGGCCAACGTCCTGACTTTC. Translation gives CASTPGVGSGANVLTF. Based on the CDR3 plus reference TRBV27 and TRBJ2-6, the full variable domain is EAQVTQNPRYLITVTGKKLTVTCSQNMNHEYMSWYRQDPGLGLRQIYYSMNVEVTDKGDVPEGYKVSRKEKRNFPLILESPSPNQTSLYFCASTPGVGSGANVLTFGAGSRLTVL.

Only a few counts were recorded for this clone. The V and J genes are TRBV29-1 and TRBJ2-6; a weak D match, TRBD1 (6 bases). Germline V gene lookup returns CDR1 SQVTM and CDR2 ANQGSEA. Trimming stripped 3 bases from V and 2 bases from J, with 17 bases between. The CDR3 loop spans 17 amino acids. This CDR3 is CSVDSGTRAPGANVLTF. CDR3 in DNA: TGCAGCGTTGATTCCGGGACAAGGGCCCCTGGGGCCAACGTCCTGACTTTC.

V usage is TRBV30 and J usage is TRBJ1-1; 7 bases match TRBD1. Germline trimming cut 0 bases from V and 7 bases from J; bases unmatched to any gene: 2. CDR1 and CDR2 (germline): GTSNPN, SVGIG (reference sequence). The CDR3 is 12 amino acids. The DNA for the CDR3 is TGTGCCTGGAGTGTAAGGGGGCGTGAAGCTTTCTTT. Translated, it gives CAWSVRGREAFF.

The chain is built from TRBV7-9 and TRBJ2-3; the D is unclear. Germline CDR1 SEHNR, CDR2 FQNEAQ (reference sequence). V was shortened by 6 bases and J by 2 bases, with 12 bases between the two germline ends. CDR3 size: 14 residues. CDR3 sequence (DNA): TGTGCCAGCAGACCTACCACCATCACAGATACGCAGTATTTT. It encodes CASRPTTITDTQYF. Combining the CDR3 with reference TRBV7-9 and TRBJ2-3 gives the whole variable domain DTGVSQNPRHKITKRGQNVTFRCDPISEHNRLYWYRQTLGQGPEFLTYFQNEAQLEKSRLLSDRFSAERPKGSFSTLEIQRTEQGDSAMYLCASRPTTITDTQYFGPGTRLTVL.

This chain uses TRBV5-1 with TRBJ2-3; the match to TRBD1 covers 9 bases. V lost 4 bases, J lost 4 bases, and 4 bases stayed unmatched. Germline V gene data show CDR1 as SGHRS and CDR2 as YFSETQ. This CDR3 has 14 residues. The CDR3 region is CASSTGQGADTQYF. The CDR3 region has the DNA TGCGCCAGCAGCACGGGACAGGGTGCAGATACGCAGTATTTT.

This chain links TRBV14 with TRBJ2-3, with D hard to call. The germline CDR1 and CDR2 sequences are SGHDN and FVKESK. Trimming removed 2 bases from V and 2 bases from J, with 11 bases in between. This CDR3 has 15 amino acids. The CDR3 nucleotides read TGTGCCAGCAGCCAAATAAGATATTCCACAGATACGCAGTATTTT. It translates to CASSQIRYSTDTQYF.

V usage is TRBV7-9 and J usage is TRBJ2-1, with TRBD2 matching 7 bases. V trimming: 3 bases; J trimming: 4 bases; junction bases outside the gene matches: 9. Germline lookup yields CDR1 SEHNR and CDR2 FQNEAQ (reference sequence). The CDR3 length is 16 residues. The CDR3 region has the DNA TGTGCCAGCAGCTTCCCCTCGCGGGGGAGTTACAATGAGCAGTTCTTC. This translates into CASSFPSRGSYNEQFF.

The chain is built from TRBV5-1 and TRBJ2-3, with TRBD2 as a possible D gene (6 bases). The V gene lost 0 bases and the J gene lost 4 bases, with 18 bases spanning the gap. The CDR3 consists of 17 residues. Germline V gives CDR1 SGHRS, CDR2 YFSETQ. The CDR3 region is CASSLDVAAREADTQYF. CDR3 nucleotides: TGCGCCAGCAGCTTGGATGTCGCGGCCAGGGAGGCAGATACGCAGTATTTT. Looking up the rest from reference TRBV5-1 and TRBJ2-3 gives the full variable domain: KAGVTQTPRYLIKTRGQQVTLSCSPISGHRSVSWYQQTPGQGLQFLFEYFSETQRNKGNFPGRFSGRQFSNSRSEMNVSTLELGDSALYLCASSLDVAAREADTQYFGPGTRLTVL.

The chain has TRBV5-6 and TRBJ1-2; 7 nucleotides match TRBD1. Germline CDR1 is SGHDT and CDR2 is YYEEEE. Trimming took 3 bases from V and 5 from J; bases not matched to a gene: 7. CDR3 length equals 14 residues. CDR3 loop: CASSWSGTEYGYTF. CDR3 DNA: TGTGCCAGCAGCTGGAGCGGGACAGAGTATGGCTACACCTTC.

The chain employs TRBV6-5 and TRBJ1-2, with D possibly being TRBD1 (6 bases). V lost 6 bases and J lost 7, with 15 bases in between. CDR3 length: 13 amino acids. The V gene's germline CDR1 is MNHEY and CDR2 SVGAGI. The DNA of the CDR3 is TGTGCCAGCAGGGGGTCCGGGACACTTGGCTACACCTTC. Its translation is CASRGSGTLGYTF.

The rearrangement uses TRBV27 and TRBJ2-7; D possibly corresponds to TRBD2 (5 bases). This CDR3 has 14 residues. V lost 7 bases and J 5 bases, leaving 18 bases between the germline ends. Germline assignment: CDR1 MNHEY and CDR2 SMNVEV (reference sequence). The CDR3 protein is CASTPAWGVHEQYF. The CDR3 region has the DNA TGTGCCAGCACCCCCGCTTGGGGAGTCCACGAGCAGTACTTC.

The chain recombines TRBV7-9 with TRBJ2-7; a possible D gene is TRBD2 (5 bases). V gave up 5 bases and J gave up 2 bases, with 13 bases separating them. The germline V gene has CDR1 SEHNR and CDR2 FQNEAQ (reference sequence). The CDR3 covers 14 residues. The CDR3, as DNA: TGTGCCAGCAGCCCCCGGACTCACACCTACGAGCAGTACTTC. It yields the protein CASSPRTHTYEQYF.

The rearrangement uses TRBV7-9 and TRBJ2-3; 8 bases fit TRBD1. V lost 1 base to trimming and J lost 4 bases; unmatched junction nucleotides: 4. The V gene's germline CDR1 is SEHNR and CDR2 FQNEAQ (reference sequence). This CDR3 contains 15 residues. CDR3 sequence: CASSLVDRVADTQYF. CDR3 nucleotides: TGTGCCAGCAGCTTAGTGGACAGGGTCGCAGATACGCAGTATTTT.

The chain employs TRBV7-9 and TRBJ1-1, with TRBD1 identical over 8 bases. Per the germline V gene, CDR1 is SEHNR and CDR2 is FQNEAQ (reference sequence). J was trimmed by 8 bases and V by 1 base; bases with no gene match: 3. The CDR3 is 13 amino acids. CDR3 DNA sequence: TGTGCCAGCAGCTTAGACCGGGACAGGGAAGCTTTCTTT. This gives the protein CASSLDRDREAFF.

The CDR3 sequence: CASSLVSGQALYEQYF. In DNA form, the CDR3 reads TGTGCCAGCAGCCTGGTTTCTGGACAAGCCCTCTACGAGCAGTACTTC. This chain links TRBV13 with TRBJ2-7, with D perhaps matching TRBD1 (5 bases). V lost 5 bases and J lost 3, with 20 bases in between. This CDR3 comprises 16 residues. Per the germline V gene, CDR1 is PRHDT and CDR2 is FYEKMQ (reference sequence).

The chain couples TRBV12-5 to TRBJ2-7; D gene unclear. The V end was cut by 1 base, the J end by 5 bases, with 15 bases between. Germline V gives CDR1 LGHNT, CDR2 FRNRAP. The CDR3 spans 15 residues. The CDR3 spells CASGLGLGGNNEQYF. In DNA form, the CDR3 reads TGTGCTAGTGGTTTGGGCCTGGGCGGCAACAACGAGCAGTACTTC.

In this sample, this clone turned up a few times. This chain joins TRBV29-1 and TRBJ1-2; maybe TRBD1 (5 bases). Germline assignment: CDR1 SQVTM and CDR2 ANQGSEA. V lost 4 bases, J lost 4 bases, and 10 bases lay in between. This CDR3 comprises 12 residues. The CDR3 coding sequence is TGCAGCGTTGTCTGGGGGGTCTATGGCTACACCTTC. This sequence encodes CSVVWGVYGYTF.

The rearrangement links TRBV7-2 to TRBJ2-1, with 9 bases fitting TRBD2. The CDR3 is made up of 15 amino acids. From germline, CDR1 is SGHTA and CDR2 FQGNSA. V trimming: 1 base; J trimming: 10 bases; junction bases outside the gene matches: 8. CDR3 DNA: TGTGCCAGCAGCTTAGGGGGCGGGAGGGCCGCCGAGCAGTTCTTC. It yields the protein CASSLGGGRAAEQFF.

This clone has a handful of counts. Other DNA sequences within the sample encode an identical CDR3. The rearrangement joins TRBV5-1 to TRBJ1-1; D gene uncertain. CDR3 length: 13 residues. Germline lookup yields CDR1 SGHRS and CDR2 YFSETQ. Deletions cut 0 bases from V and 0 bases from J, with 3 bases between. The DNA for the CDR3 is TGCGCCAGCAGCTTGGATTTGAACACTGAAGCTTTCTTT. Amino acid sequence: CASSLDLNTEAFF. The whole variable domain, filled in from reference TRBV5-1 and TRBJ1-1, reads KAGVTQTPRYLIKTRGQQVTLSCSPISGHRSVSWYQQTPGQGLQFLFEYFSETQRNKGNFPGRFSGRQFSNSRSEMNVSTLELGDSALYLCASSLDLNTEAFFGQGTRLTVV.

The chain recombines TRBV4-3 with TRBJ2-2; 8 nucleotides agree with TRBD2. Germline values: CDR1 LGHNA, CDR2 YSLEER. This CDR3 is 14 amino acids long. The junction had 6 bases not matched to a gene; V was cut back by 4 bases and J by 8 bases. The CDR3 region has the DNA TGCGCCAGCAGCCTTCGGACTAGCTTTGGGGAGCTGTTTTTT. As protein: CASSLRTSFGELFF.

This chain links TRBV6-5 with TRBJ1-2; D is possibly TRBD1 (6 bases). The ends were cut back, 0 bases at V and 7 bases at J, with 12 bases in the middle. Germline-derived CDR1 and CDR2 are MNHEY and SVGAGI. The CDR3 runs 14 residues. Written as DNA, the CDR3 is TGTGCCAGCAGTTACTCGCGGGGGCCAGGTGGCTACACCTTC. It codes for CASSYSRGPGGYTF.